This T cell receptor (beta chain) was documented in a study of early T cells in non-severe SARS-CoV-2 infection. The CDR3 length is 9 residues. V lost 9 bases and J lost 8, with 5 bases in between. Per the germline V gene, CDR1 is SNHLY and CDR2 is FYNNEI. This clonotype has a handful of counts. TCRdb analysed the 5' RACE reads with MiXCR anew, one entry per CDR3 protein. Seen here are about 77,000 distinct CDR3 sequences, around 5% observed once, and the top ten hold roughly 7.3%. The input for sequencing was whole blood, taken at baseline. The V call is TRBV2, the J call TRBJ2-1; D might be TRBD1 or TRBD2, each matching 5 bases. The TCR sequence derives from an adult who was a healthcare worker with PCR-confirmed SARS-CoV-2 infection or an uninfected control (not recorded which). The CDR3 loop is CARGDEQFF. The CDR3 nucleotides read TGTGCCAGGGGGGATGAGCAGTTCTTC.